This TCR beta chain was identified during a study of T cell responses to AZD1222 COVID-19 vaccine. In germline, CDR1 is GTSNPN, CDR2 SVGIG (reference sequence). V lost 2 bases and J lost 2; bases outside the gene matches: 2. The CDR3 length is 15 residues. Sequenced by immunoSEQ multiplex PCR; TCRdb stores in-frame clones only, minus some. Here the sample spans roughly 140,000 clones, 90% being singletons. Study-wide results and limits: Sampling captured repertoires only after the peak T cell response. Clonal diversity may have been underestimated, and the donors were mostly white British, with more females than males.

Of note for this clone: Its target is unknown.

The gene calls are TRBV30 and TRBJ2-7; 14 bases are shared with TRBD2. This receptor was identified in an adult in good health. Sequences were derived from peripheral blood, sampled on day 0 of AZD1222 vaccination. CDR3 nucleotides: TGTGCCTGGAGTAAGGGACTAGCGGGGGCCTACGAGCAGTACTTC. Its translation: CAWSKGLAGAYEQYF.